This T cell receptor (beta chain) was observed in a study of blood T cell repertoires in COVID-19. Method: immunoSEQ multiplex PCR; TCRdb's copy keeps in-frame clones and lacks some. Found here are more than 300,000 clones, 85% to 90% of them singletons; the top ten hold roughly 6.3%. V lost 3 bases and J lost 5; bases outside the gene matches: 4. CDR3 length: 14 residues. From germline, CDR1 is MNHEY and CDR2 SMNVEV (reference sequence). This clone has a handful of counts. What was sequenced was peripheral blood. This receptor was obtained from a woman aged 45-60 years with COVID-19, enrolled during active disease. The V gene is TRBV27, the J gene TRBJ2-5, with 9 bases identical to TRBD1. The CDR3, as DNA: TGTGCCAGCAGTTTTATCGGGACAGGGGAGACCCAGTACTTC. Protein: CASSFIGTGETQYF.